Here is one T cell receptor (beta chain) with its context. V shed 4 bases and J 5 bases; nucleotides not matched to a gene: 7. Germline-derived CDR1 and CDR2 are SGHRS and YFSETQ. The CDR3 length is 15 residues. The data stem from a study of memory CD4+ T cells and cytomegalovirus serostatus. Looking at the study overall: This sample comes from healthy Belgian adults, several CMV seropositive, under 25 seronegative.

Single viable CD3+CD4+CD8-CD45RO+ cells were sorted as the memory CD4+ T cells. TCRdb keeps only in-frame clones here, not all; method: immunoSEQ multiplex PCR. The sample holds around 45,000 clones, 60% to 80% seen once. V is TRBV5-1 and J is TRBJ2-2, with 8 bases fitting TRBD2. Sequences were obtained from memory CD4+ T cells from blood. The sequence was obtained from an adult in good health and CMV-seropositive. CDR3 sequence: CASSVSGGLTGELFF. In DNA, the CDR3 is TGCGCCAGCAGCGTAAGCGGGGGATTAACCGGGGAGCTGTTTTTT.